Listed here are 18 T cell receptor beta chains from one sample, sequenced in a study of radiation and T cells in renal cell carcinoma. TCRdb's table, derived via immunoSEQ multiplex PCR, lists solely in-frame clones and lacks some. Seen here are 150,000 or so clones, 88% observed once, and the top ten hold over 3.5%. Noted time point: baseline pretreatment blood. The sample's treatment: 15 Gy SBRT to primary tumor, nephrectomy 4 weeks later. The starting material was blood, obtained from a patient whose treatment included radiotherapy and nephrectomy. The receptors derive from a woman aged 70-85 years with renal cell carcinoma.

This clone occurred a few times. The gene calls are TRBV10-2 and TRBJ1-1; TRBD1 might be the D (5 bases). The CDR3 contains 12 residues. CDR1 WSHSY and CDR2 SAAADI come from the germline V gene. V lost 9 bases, J lost 1 base, and 9 bases lay in between. The CDR3 is CASNTGNTEAFF. Here the CDR3 DNA reads TGCGCCAGTAACACAGGGAACACTGAAGCTTTCTTT.

The chain links TRBV19 to TRBJ2-5, with 9 bases lining up with TRBD1. Germline CDR1 is LNHDA and CDR2 is SQIVND (reference sequence). J was trimmed by 5 bases and V by 5 bases; bases with no gene match: 6. CDR3 length: 14 residues. CDR3: CASSPGQGTETQYF. The CDR3 coding sequence is TGTGCCAGTAGTCCGGGACAGGGTACCGAGACCCAGTACTTC.

The chain uses TRBV7-9 and TRBJ2-3; D tentatively reads TRBD1 or TRBD2 (7 bases each). The CDR3 is 14 residues long. The germline CDR1 and CDR2 sequences are SEHNR and FQNEAQ (reference sequence). Trimming removed 5 bases from V and 5 bases from J, with 14 bases in between. The CDR3 coding sequence is TGTGCCAGCAGCCCAGGGGGGGGCCGAGATACGCAGTATTTT. This encodes CASSPGGGRDTQYF.

This clone was picked up one time. V usage is TRBV9 and J usage is TRBJ1-4; D call uncertain. This CDR3 has 15 residues. The V gene's germline CDR1 is SGDLS and CDR2 YYNGEE. The V and J ends lost 1 base and 1 base respectively, with 8 bases between them. CDR3 DNA: TGTGCCAGCAGCGTAAACTCGGTAACTAATGAAAAACTGTTTTTT. It yields the protein CASSVNSVTNEKLFF. The whole variable domain, remainder taken from reference TRBV9 and TRBJ1-4, is DSGVTQTPKHLITATGQRVTLRCSPRSGDLSVYWYQQSLDQGLQFLIQYYNGEERAKGNILERFSAQQFPDLHSELNLSSLELGDSALYFCASSVNSVTNEKLFFGSGTQLSVL.

This chain uses TRBV6-1 with TRBJ2-7, with D tentatively TRBD1 (6 bases). Germline V gene lookup returns CDR1 MNHNS and CDR2 SASEGT. Trimming removed 5 bases at V and 5 bases at J, with 13 bases between. This CDR3 has 13 residues. The CDR3 DNA is TGTGCCAGCAGTCACAGGGAGTCCCACGAGCAGTACTTC. Its translation: CASSHRESHEQYF.

This rearrangement joins TRBV5-8 to TRBJ1-1, with TRBD1 matching over 10 bases. J lost 10 bases, V lost 0 bases, and 6 bases had no gene match. The germline CDR1 and CDR2 sequences are SGHTS and YDEGEE. The CDR3 extends over 14 amino acids. CDR3 DNA sequence: TGTGCCAGCAGCTTGGAGGGACAGGGGATGGCAGCTTTCTTT. The encoded protein is CASSLEGQGMAAFF. Full variable domain (remainder filled in from reference TRBV5-8 and TRBJ1-1): EAGVTQSPTHLIKTRGQQATLRCSPISGHTSVYWYQQALGLGLQFLLWYDEGEERNRGNFPPRFSGRQFPNYSSELNVNALELEDSALYLCASSLEGQGMAAFFGQGTRLTVV.

As concerns this clone: Other nucleotide sequences from this sample produce the same CDR3. This chain joins TRBV19 and TRBJ1-2; TRBD1 is a possible D gene (5 bases). Trimming removed 3 bases at V and 4 bases at J, with 9 bases between. The germline V gene encodes CDR1 LNHDA and CDR2 SQIVND (reference sequence). The CDR3 contains 13 residues. The CDR3 is CASSIAGSYGYTF. As DNA, the CDR3 is TGTGCCAGTAGTATTGCAGGGTCCTATGGCTACACCTTC.

The rearrangement uses TRBV6-4 and TRBJ1-6, with D uncertain. Per the germline V gene, CDR1 is MRHNA and CDR2 is SNTAGT. Trimming pared 6 bases from V and 0 bases from J, leaving 9 bases between. The CDR3 is 15 residues long. CDR3 sequence (DNA): TGTGCCAGCAGCGCAGTGAGCTCCTATAATTCACCCCTCCACTTT. Translating gives CASSAVSSYNSPLHF.

This clone was detected only once. The chain links TRBV4-1 to TRBJ2-7, with a possible D match to TRBD2 (5 bases). Trimming took off 2 bases at V and 2 bases at J, with 16 bases between the two ends. Germline V gene data show CDR1 as MGHRA and CDR2 as YSYEKL. This CDR3 has 16 amino acids. The DNA of the CDR3 is TGCGCCAGCAGCCAATCCGAACGGGGTCCGACCTACGAGCAGTACTTC. Translating it yields CASSQSERGPTYEQYF.

The rearrangement joins TRBV5-4 to TRBJ1-5; tentatively, D is TRBD1 (5 bases). The CDR3 is 15 amino acids. Germline loops: CDR1 SGHNT, CDR2 YYREEE (reference sequence). The V gene lost 0 bases and the J gene lost 3 bases, with 10 bases spanning the gap. This CDR3 reads CASSLDKTDNQPQHF. The CDR3 DNA sequence: TGTGCCAGCAGCTTGGACAAGACAGACAATCAGCCCCAGCATTTT.

This chain uses TRBV4-3 with TRBJ1-6; TRBD1 aligns across 7 bases. The CDR3 is 18 residues long. Germline-derived CDR1 and CDR2 are LGHNA and YSLEER. The V and J ends lost 0 bases and 1 base, in that order; junction bases with no gene match: 6. The CDR3 region is CASSQEVTGESYNSPLHF. CDR3 DNA: TGCGCCAGCAGCCAAGAGGTCACAGGGGAGTCCTATAATTCACCCCTCCACTTT.

The table lists this clone with a count of one. V usage is TRBV11-2 and J usage is TRBJ1-2; D possibly corresponds to TRBD1 (5 bases). CDR1 and CDR2 (germline): SGHAT, FQNNGV. The length of the CDR3 is 14 residues. Trimming stripped 2 bases from V and 8 bases from J, with 15 bases between. The CDR3 DNA sequence: TGTGCCAGCAGCTTAAGTTCGCAGGGAGGAGGCTACACCTTC. Protein product: CASSLSSQGGGYTF.

In its sample, this clone was seen once. The chain is built from TRBV30 and TRBJ2-3, with a possible D match to TRBD1 (5 bases). V lost 1 base to trimming and J lost 0 bases, with 11 bases between them. Germline V gene lookup returns CDR1 GTSNPN and CDR2 SVGIG (reference sequence). The CDR3 covers 15 residues. Here the CDR3 DNA reads TGTGCCTGGAGTGCTGACAGTTATAGCACAGATACGCAGTATTTT. Its translation is CAWSADSYSTDTQYF.

The chain employs TRBV5-4 and TRBJ2-7; 16 nucleotides agree with TRBD2. V was clipped by 0 bases and J by 1 base; unmatched bases: 4. Germline V gene sequence: CDR1 SGHNT, CDR2 YYREEE (reference sequence). This CDR3 region has 18 residues. In nucleotides, the CDR3 is TGTGCCAGCAGCTTGGCGTCGGGACTAGCGGGGGGGTCCTACGAGCAGTACTTC. This codes for CASSLASGLAGGSYEQYF.

J is TRBJ1-2 and V is TRBV28; 9 bases agree with TRBD1. V lost 8 bases and J lost 5; bases outside the gene matches: 0. Looked up from germline, CDR1 is MDHEN and CDR2 is SYDVKM. The CDR3 covers 11 residues. The CDR3 loop is CASGTGYGYTF. As DNA, the CDR3 is TGTGCCAGCGGGACAGGGTATGGCTACACCTTC.

The rearrangement joins TRBV11-1 to TRBJ2-7, with 7 bases lining up with TRBD1. The CDR3 has 13 amino acids. V gave up 3 bases and J gave up 3 bases; unmatched junction bases: 2. CDR1 is SGHAT and CDR2 is FQDESV in the germline V gene (reference sequence). CDR3 nucleotide sequence: TGTGCCAGCAGCTTTAGGGACAGCTACGAGCAGTACTTC. Protein product: CASSFRDSYEQYF.

The rearrangement links TRBV19 to TRBJ1-4; D is ambiguous. Trimming shortened V by 9 bases and J by 0 bases, and 8 bases separated the two germline ends. Germline V gene data show CDR1 as LNHDA and CDR2 as SQIVND (reference sequence). CDR3 length: 13 residues. CDR3 residues: CASLSTTNEKLFF. CDR3 nucleotides: TGTGCCAGCCTCAGTACAACTAATGAAAAACTGTTTTTT.

The chain joins TRBV28 to TRBJ1-1, with D possibly TRBD1 on 6 matching bases. CDR1 MDHEN and CDR2 SYDVKM come from the germline V gene. Trimming cost V 6 bases and J 3 bases, with 17 bases left between them. This CDR3 region has 15 residues. This CDR3 is CASSDPIPGDTEAFF. CDR3 sequence (DNA): TGTGCCAGCAGCGACCCGATTCCAGGGGACACTGAAGCTTTCTTT.